These T cell receptor beta chains were read from a single sample in a study of CD8+CD57+ T cells in acquired aplastic anemia. TCRdb recomputed calls from the reads with MiXCR, one row per CDR3 protein. The profile shows about 200,000 distinct CDR3 sequences, less than 60% of them singletons. Sequenced material: sorted CD4+, CD8+, or CD8+CD57+ T cells (not recorded which) from PBMCs. These TCRs come from a human donor with aplastic anemia. The CDR3 runs from the conserved cysteine through the conserved F or W. Fields, in order: J gene, D gene, V gene, clone size, CDR3 protein, CDR3 DNA. The D gene is left open where the match is weak. Clone size, where shown, is once, few, many, or a class for clones that have expanded.

>TRBJ1-3|TRBD1|TRBV2|.
CASSETVRDRPPDCGNAIYF
TGTGCCAGCAGTGAAACGGTCCGGGACAGGCCCCCTGACTGTGGAAACGCCATATATTTT
>TRBJ2-2|TRBD2|TRBV4-1|.
CASSHPPGGTSGTGELFF
TGCGCCAGCAGCCACCCACCCGGCGGGACTAGCGGGACCGGGGAGCTGTTTTTT
>TRBJ2-5|.|TRBV11-2|.
CASSSGGGTQYF
TGTGCCAGCAGCTCCGGAGGAGGGACCCAGTACTTC
>TRBJ1-6|.|TRBV25-1|.
CASSEYLGNSPLHF
TGTGCCAGCAGTGAATATCTGGGTAATTCACCCCTCCACTTT
>TRBJ2-3|.|TRBV2|many
CASSEEVGRAATDTQYF
TGTGCCAGCAGTGAAGAGGTAGGGCGGGCAGCCACAGATACGCAGTATTTT
>TRBJ2-3|TRBD2|TRBV10-3|.
CAISESSWPSGGAIPDTQYF
TGTGCCATCAGTGAGTCGTCGTGGCCTAGCGGGGGGGCCATACCAGATACGCAGTATTTT
>TRBJ1-1|.|TRBV20-1|many
CSVRSGGSEAFF
TGCAGTGTGAGGTCAGGAGGGTCTGAAGCTTTCTTT
>TRBJ1-5|.|TRBV15|.
CATSSIHLSNQPQHF
TGTGCCACCAGCAGTATTCACCTTAGCAATCAGCCCCAGCATTTT
>TRBJ1-1|.|TRBV3-1|.
CASSQSLNTEAFF
TGTGCCAGCAGCCAGTCCCTGAACACTGAAGCTTTCTTT
>TRBJ1-2|.|TRBV19|.
CASSIDSTNYGYTF
TGTGCCAGTAGTATAGATTCCACTAACTATGGCTACACCTTC